This TCR beta chain stems from a study of cytomegalovirus exposure and HLA in healthy donors. The CDR3 is 14 residues long. V lost 4 bases to trimming and J lost 3 bases; unmatched junction nucleotides: 3. Germline V gene data show CDR1 as MGHRA and CDR2 as YSYEKL. Primers for the PCR totalled 60 Vbeta and 13 Jbeta. Produced via immunoSEQ multiplex PCR; TCRdb's table is partial and in-frame only. The data contain fewer than 85,000 clones, roughly 82% of them singletons. Sequencing input: PBMCs. This sequence joins TRBV4-1 and TRBJ2-3; 8 bases are shared with TRBD2. The TCR sequence derives from a man aged 70 or older in good health and CMV-seropositive. Here the CDR3 reads CASSRPSGTDTQYF. CDR3 bases: TGCGCCAGCAGCCGGCCTAGCGGGACAGATACGCAGTATTTT.